The TCR beta chain under discussion was sequenced for a study of molecular identifiers for immune sequencing clone quantification. V trimming: 5 bases; J trimming: 8 bases; junction bases outside the gene matches: 14. The CDR3 has 17 residues. Germline CDR1 reads SGHAT; CDR2 reads FQNNGV. TCRdb re-called the PCR reads through MiXCR, storing one row per CDR3 protein. There are tens of thousands of distinct CDR3 sequences in the sample; around 19% occur only once, and about 0.85% lies in the top ten. V is TRBV11-2 and J is TRBJ2-1, with 11 bases matching TRBD2. The sequencing sample was made of naive CD8+ T cells from blood, with Jurkat cell RNA spiked in. Subset in this sample: FACS-sorted CD8+CD4-CCR7+CD45RA+ naive T cells. The sequence came from a human donor in good health. Some libraries in this study had Jurkat cell RNA spiked in. The CDR3 sequence: CASSGEVAGGIGDEQFF. CDR3 nucleotides: TGTGCCAGCAGCGGGGAGGTAGCGGGAGGGATCGGGGATGAGCAGTTCTTC.